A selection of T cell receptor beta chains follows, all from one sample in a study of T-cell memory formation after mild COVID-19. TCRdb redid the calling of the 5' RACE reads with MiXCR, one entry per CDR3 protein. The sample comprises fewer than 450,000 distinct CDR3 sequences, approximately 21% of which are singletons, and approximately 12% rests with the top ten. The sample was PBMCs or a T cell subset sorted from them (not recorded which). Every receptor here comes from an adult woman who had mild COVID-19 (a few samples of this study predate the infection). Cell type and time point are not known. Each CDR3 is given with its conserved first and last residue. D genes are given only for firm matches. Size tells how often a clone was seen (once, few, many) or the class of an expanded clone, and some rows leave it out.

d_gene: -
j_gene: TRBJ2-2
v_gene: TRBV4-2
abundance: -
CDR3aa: CASSQRVGANTGELFF
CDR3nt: TGTGCCAGCAGCCAACGGGTGGGGGCGAACACCGGGGAGCTGTTTTTT

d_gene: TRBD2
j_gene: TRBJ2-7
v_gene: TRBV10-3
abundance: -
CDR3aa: CAISELLAGGSTYEQYF
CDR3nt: TGTGCCATCAGTGAGTTGCTAGCGGGAGGATCAACCTACGAGCAGTACTTC

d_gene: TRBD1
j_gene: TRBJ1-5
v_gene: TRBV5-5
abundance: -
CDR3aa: CASSFGGQLDQPQHF
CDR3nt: TGTGCCAGCAGCTTCGGGGGACAGCTTGATCAGCCCCAGCATTTT

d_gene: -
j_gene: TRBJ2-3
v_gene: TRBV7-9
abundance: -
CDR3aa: CATLDRPSTDTQYF
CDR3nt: TGTGCCACCTTGGACCGCCCTAGCACAGATACGCAGTATTTT

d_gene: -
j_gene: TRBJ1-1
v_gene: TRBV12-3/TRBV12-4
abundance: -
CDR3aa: CASSLNVRARSNTEAFF
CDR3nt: TGTGCCAGCAGTTTAAATGTTCGTGCCAGGAGTAACACTGAAGCTTTCTTT

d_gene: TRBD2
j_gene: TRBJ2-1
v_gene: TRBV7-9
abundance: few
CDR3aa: CASSLVGLATTNEQFF
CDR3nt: TGTGCCAGCAGCTTAGTCGGACTAGCGACTACCAATGAGCAGTTCTTC

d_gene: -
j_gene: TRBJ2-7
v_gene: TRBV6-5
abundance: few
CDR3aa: CASSSPAGAYEQYF
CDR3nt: TGTGCCAGCAGTTCCCCCGCAGGGGCCTACGAGCAGTACTTC

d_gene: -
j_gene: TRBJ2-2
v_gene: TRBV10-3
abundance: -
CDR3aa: CAIRPPGVLGELFF
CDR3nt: TGTGCCATCCGGCCTCCCGGGGTGCTCGGGGAGCTGTTTTTT

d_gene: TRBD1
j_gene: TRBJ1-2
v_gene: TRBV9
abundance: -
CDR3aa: CASSVGRGQVYGYTF
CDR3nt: TGTGCCAGCAGCGTAGGAAGGGGGCAGGTCTATGGCTACACCTTC

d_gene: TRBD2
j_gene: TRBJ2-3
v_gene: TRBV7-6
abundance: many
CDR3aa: CASTSAGASTDTQYF
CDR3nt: TGTGCCAGCACCTCAGCGGGGGCCAGCACAGATACGCAGTATTTT

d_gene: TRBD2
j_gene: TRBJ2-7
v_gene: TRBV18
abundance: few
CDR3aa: CASSLAGLAGLDEQYF
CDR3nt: TGTGCCAGCTCGCTGGCGGGACTAGCGGGCCTGGATGAGCAGTACTTC

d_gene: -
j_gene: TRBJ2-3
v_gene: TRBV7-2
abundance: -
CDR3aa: CASSFPWADTQYF
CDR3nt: TGTGCCAGCAGCTTTCCCTGGGCAGATACGCAGTATTTT

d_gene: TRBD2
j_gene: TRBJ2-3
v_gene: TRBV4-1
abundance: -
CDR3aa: CASSQSGLAGVTDTQYF
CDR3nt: TGCGCCAGCAGCCAATCGGGACTAGCGGGGGTCACAGATACGCAGTATTTT

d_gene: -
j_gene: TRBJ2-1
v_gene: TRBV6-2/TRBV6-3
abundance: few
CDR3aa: CASSWNPSSKQFF
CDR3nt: TGTGCCAGCAGTTGGAACCCGTCCAGTAAGCAGTTCTTC

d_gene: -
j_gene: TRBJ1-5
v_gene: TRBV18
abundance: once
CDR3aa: CASSPTWGREPQHF
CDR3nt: TGTGCCAGCTCACCAACGTGGGGGCGTGAGCCCCAGCATTTT

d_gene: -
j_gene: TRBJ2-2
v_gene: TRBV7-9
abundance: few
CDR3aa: CASSHPGARELFF
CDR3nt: TGTGCCAGCAGCCACCCAGGAGCCCGGGAGCTGTTTTTT

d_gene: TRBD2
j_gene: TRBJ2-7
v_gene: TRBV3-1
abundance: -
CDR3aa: CASSQEGLLYEQYF
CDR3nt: TGTGCCAGCAGCCAAGAGGGACTACTATACGAGCAGTACTTC

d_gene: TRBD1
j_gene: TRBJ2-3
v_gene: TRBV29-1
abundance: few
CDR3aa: CSVGGTVSTDTQYF
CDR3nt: TGCAGCGTTGGTGGGACAGTCAGCACAGATACGCAGTATTTT

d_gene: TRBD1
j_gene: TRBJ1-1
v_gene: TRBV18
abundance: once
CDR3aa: CASSPRGTVGTEAFF
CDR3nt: TGTGCCAGCTCACCACGGGGGACAGTGGGGACTGAAGCTTTCTTT

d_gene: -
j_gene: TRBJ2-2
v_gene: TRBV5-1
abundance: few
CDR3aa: CASSLLVNNPGELFF
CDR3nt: TGCGCCAGCAGCCTACTAGTGAACAACCCCGGGGAGCTGTTTTTT

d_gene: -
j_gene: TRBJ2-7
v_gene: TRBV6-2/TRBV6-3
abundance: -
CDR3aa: CASSSLEGGYEQYF
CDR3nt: TGTGCCAGCAGTTCTCTAGAAGGTGGCTACGAGCAGTACTTC

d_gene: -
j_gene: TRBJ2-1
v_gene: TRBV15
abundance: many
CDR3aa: CATSRVEGVNEQFF
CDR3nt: TGTGCCACCAGCAGAGTGGAGGGGGTCAATGAGCAGTTCTTC

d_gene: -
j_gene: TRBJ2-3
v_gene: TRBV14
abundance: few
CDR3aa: CASSQRASATDTQYF
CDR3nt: TGTGCCAGCAGCCAAAGGGCTAGCGCCACAGATACGCAGTATTTT

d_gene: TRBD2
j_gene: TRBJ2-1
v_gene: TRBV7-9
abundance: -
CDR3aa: CASSPFRGELHNEQFF
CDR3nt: TGTGCCAGCAGCCCCTTTCGGGGGGAGCTACACAATGAGCAGTTCTTC

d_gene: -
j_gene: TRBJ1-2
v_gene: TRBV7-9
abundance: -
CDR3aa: CASSSTQGSRSYGYTF
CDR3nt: TGTGCCAGCAGCTCAACACAGGGATCCAGGAGCTATGGCTACACCTTC

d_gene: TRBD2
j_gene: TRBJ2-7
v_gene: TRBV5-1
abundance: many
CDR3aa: CASSLAREAEQYF
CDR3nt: TGCGCCAGCAGCTTGGCCCGGGAGGCCGAGCAGTACTTC

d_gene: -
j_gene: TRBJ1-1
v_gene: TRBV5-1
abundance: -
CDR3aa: CASSIVGPKENTEAFF
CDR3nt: TGCGCCAGCAGCATCGTAGGGCCTAAGGAGAACACTGAAGCTTTCTTT

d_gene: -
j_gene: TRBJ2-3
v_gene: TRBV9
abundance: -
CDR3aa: CASSLRQSPRDTQYF
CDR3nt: TGTGCCAGCAGCTTGAGACAGAGCCCGAGAGATACGCAGTATTTT

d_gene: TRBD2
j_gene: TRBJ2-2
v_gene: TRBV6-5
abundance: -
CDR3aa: CASSYALLAGQTGELFF
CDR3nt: TGTGCCAGCAGTTACGCCCTACTAGCGGGGCAAACCGGGGAGCTGTTTTTT

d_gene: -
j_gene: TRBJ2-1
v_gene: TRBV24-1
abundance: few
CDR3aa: CATSEPGVPNEQFF
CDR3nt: TGTGCCACCAGTGAACCGGGAGTACCCAATGAGCAGTTCTTC

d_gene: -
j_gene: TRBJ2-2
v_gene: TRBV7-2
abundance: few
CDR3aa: CASSARPSGELFF
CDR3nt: TGTGCCAGCAGCGCCAGACCATCCGGGGAGCTGTTTTTT

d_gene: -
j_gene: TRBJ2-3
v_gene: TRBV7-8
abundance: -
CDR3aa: CASRPDAGTEAADTQYF
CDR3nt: TGTGCCAGCAGACCAGACGCCGGGACGGAGGCGGCAGATACGCAGTATTTT

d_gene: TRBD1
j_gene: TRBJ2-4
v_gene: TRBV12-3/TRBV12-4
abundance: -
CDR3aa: CASSPQGAGWNIQYF
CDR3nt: TGTGCCAGCAGTCCACAGGGGGCCGGGTGGAACATTCAGTACTTC

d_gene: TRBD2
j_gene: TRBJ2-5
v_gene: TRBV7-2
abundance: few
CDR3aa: CASSPRWTSGRGLQETQYF
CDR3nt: TGTGCCAGCAGCCCTAGGTGGACTAGCGGGAGGGGCCTCCAAGAGACCCAGTACTTC

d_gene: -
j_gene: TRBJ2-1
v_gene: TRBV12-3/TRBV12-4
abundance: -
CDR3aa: CASSFGGSGGEQFF
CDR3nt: TGTGCCAGCAGTTTCGGCGGCTCCGGGGGAGAGCAGTTCTTC

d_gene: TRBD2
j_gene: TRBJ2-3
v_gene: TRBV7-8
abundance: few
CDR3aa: CASSSRAGHSTDTQYF
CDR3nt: TGTGCCAGCAGTTCTAGAGCGGGGCATAGCACAGATACGCAGTATTTT

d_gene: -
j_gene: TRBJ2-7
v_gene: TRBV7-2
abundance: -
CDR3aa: CASSLRMRQYF
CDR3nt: TGTGCCAGCAGCTTACGGATGAGGCAGTACTTC

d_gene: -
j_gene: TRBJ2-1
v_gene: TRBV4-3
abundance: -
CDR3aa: CASSQDLYNEQFF
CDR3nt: TGCGCCAGCAGCCAAGACTTATACAATGAGCAGTTCTTC

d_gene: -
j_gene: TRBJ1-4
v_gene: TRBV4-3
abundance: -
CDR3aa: CASSQELGAELFF
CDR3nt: TGCGCCAGCAGCCAAGAACTCGGGGCGGAACTGTTTTTT

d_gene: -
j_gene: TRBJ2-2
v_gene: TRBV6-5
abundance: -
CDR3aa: CASSYSNSPGELFF
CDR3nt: TGTGCCAGCAGTTACTCAAACAGCCCCGGGGAGCTGTTTTTT

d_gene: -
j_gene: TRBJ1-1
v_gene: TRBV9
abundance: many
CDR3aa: CASSKTDSEAFF
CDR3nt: TGTGCCAGCAGCAAAACAGACAGCGAAGCTTTCTTT

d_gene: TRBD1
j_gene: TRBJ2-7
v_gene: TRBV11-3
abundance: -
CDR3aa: CASSSTGNGDYEQYF
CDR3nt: TGTGCCAGCAGCTCGACAGGGAATGGGGACTACGAGCAGTACTTC

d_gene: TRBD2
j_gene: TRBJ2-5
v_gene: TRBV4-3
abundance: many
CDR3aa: CASSQNLLAGRRYF
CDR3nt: TGCGCCAGCAGCCAAAACTTACTAGCGGGAAGGAGGTACTTC

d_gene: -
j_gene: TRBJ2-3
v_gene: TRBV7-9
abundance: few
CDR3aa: CASSLAGPRADTQYF
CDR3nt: TGTGCCAGCAGCTTAGCAGGGCCAAGGGCAGATACGCAGTATTTT

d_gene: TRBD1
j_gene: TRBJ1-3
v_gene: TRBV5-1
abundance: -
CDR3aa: CASSHRGTSGNTIYF
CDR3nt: TGCGCCAGCAGCCACAGGGGCACCTCTGGAAACACCATATATTTT

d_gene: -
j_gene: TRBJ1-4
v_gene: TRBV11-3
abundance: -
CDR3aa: CASSLAGVTRREKLFF
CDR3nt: TGTGCCAGCAGCTTAGCTGGGGTGACCAGACGGGAAAAACTGTTTTTT

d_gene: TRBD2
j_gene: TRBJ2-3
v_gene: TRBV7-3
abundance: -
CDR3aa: CASRELAGGPDTQYF
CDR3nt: TGTGCCAGCAGAGAACTAGCGGGGGGGCCAGATACGCAGTATTTT

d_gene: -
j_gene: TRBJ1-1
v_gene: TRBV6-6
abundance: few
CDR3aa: CASAERGITEAFF
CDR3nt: TGTGCCAGCGCCGAGAGGGGTATCACTGAAGCTTTCTTT

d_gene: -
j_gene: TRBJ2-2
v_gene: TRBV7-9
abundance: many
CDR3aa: CASSLGTGPRELFF
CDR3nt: TGTGCCAGCAGCTTAGGAACCGGGCCCAGGGAGCTGTTTTTT

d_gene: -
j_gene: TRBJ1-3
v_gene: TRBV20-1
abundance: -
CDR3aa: CSADAGISGNTIYF
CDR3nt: TGCAGTGCTGACGCAGGAATCTCTGGAAACACCATATATTTT

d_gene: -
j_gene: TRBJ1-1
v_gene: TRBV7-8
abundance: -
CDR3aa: CASRSKEPGHTEAFF
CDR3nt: TGTGCCAGCAGGTCAAAGGAGCCCGGGCACACTGAAGCTTTCTTT

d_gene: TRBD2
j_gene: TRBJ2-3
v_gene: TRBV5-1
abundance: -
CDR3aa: CASSLVAGGPRDTQYF
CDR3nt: TGCGCCAGCAGCTTGGTAGCGGGAGGGCCTAGAGATACGCAGTATTTT

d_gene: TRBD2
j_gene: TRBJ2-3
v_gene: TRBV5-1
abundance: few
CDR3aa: CASSPDGGVTNTQYF
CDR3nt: TGCGCCAGCAGCCCAGATGGGGGGGTCACCAATACGCAGTATTTT

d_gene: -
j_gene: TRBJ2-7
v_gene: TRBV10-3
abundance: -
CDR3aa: CATGLLDFSYEQYF
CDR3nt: TGTGCCACCGGCCTTCTAGATTTCTCCTACGAGCAGTACTTC

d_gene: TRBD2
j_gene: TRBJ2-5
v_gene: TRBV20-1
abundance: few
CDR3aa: CSALTRLAELQETQYF
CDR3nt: TGCAGTGCCCTCACACGACTAGCGGAACTTCAAGAGACCCAGTACTTC

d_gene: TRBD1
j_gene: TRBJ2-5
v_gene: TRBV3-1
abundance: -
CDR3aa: CASSQRTGSETQYF
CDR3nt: TGTGCCAGCAGCCAAAGGACAGGGTCGGAGACCCAGTACTTC

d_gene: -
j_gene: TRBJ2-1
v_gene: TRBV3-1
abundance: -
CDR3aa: CASSQTGASYNEQFF
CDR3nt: TGTGCCAGCAGCCAAACGGGAGCCTCCTACAATGAGCAGTTCTTC

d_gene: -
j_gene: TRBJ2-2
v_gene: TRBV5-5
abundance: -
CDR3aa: CASSLEGMIGELFF
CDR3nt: TGTGCCAGCAGCTTGGAGGGCATGATCGGGGAGCTGTTTTTT

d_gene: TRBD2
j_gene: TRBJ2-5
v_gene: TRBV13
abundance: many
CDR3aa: CASSSTSGGTQETQYF
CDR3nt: TGTGCCAGCAGCTCTACTAGCGGGGGTACTCAAGAGACCCAGTACTTC